This T cell receptor beta chain comes out of a study of T-cell reconstitution after alpha-beta-depleted transplantation in children. Unique molecular identifiers were built into the TCRbeta library. Using its own MiXCR run on the PCR reads, TCRdb lists one record per CDR3 protein. There are hundreds of thousands of distinct CDR3 sequences in the sample; roughly 15% occur only once, and over 0.95% lies in the top ten. This clonotype has a count of ten or more. Germline V gene lookup returns CDR1 DFQATT and CDR2 SNEGSKA (reference sequence). The CDR3 spans 14 residues. V lost 3 bases and J lost 5; bases outside the gene matches: 7.

The chain joins TRBV20-1 to TRBJ2-1, with TRBD2 matching over 7 bases. The input for sequencing was PBMCs from the stem cell graft donor, taken from the stem cell graft. The receptor was isolated from a human donor who donated a stem cell graft to a child with acute myeloid leukemia. CDR3: CSASRGVPNNEQFF. CDR3 nucleotide sequence: TGCAGTGCTAGCCGGGGGGTACCAAACAATGAGCAGTTCTTC.